The source of this TCR beta chain is a study of vaccination and CD4 T cells after COVID-19. Notes on the study in general: Post-vaccination, and not before, a median about 90% of reactive clones appeared in convalescent patients.

The germline V and J ends were trimmed by 4 bases and 1 base, with 18 bases remaining between them. This CDR3 is 16 amino acids long. The V gene's germline CDR1 is DFQATT and CDR2 SNEGSKA (reference sequence). This clonotype was counted once. Antigen specificity is unknown. Sample treatment: roughly 11-day PBMC culture with coronavirus spike peptide pools or control peptides (ViraFEST assay). During the years 2011-2018, before the COVID-19 pandemic, the unexposed donor's CD4+ T cells were collected. Sequence data for DNA of cultured CD4+ T cells were generated by the Oncomine TCR Beta short-read assay. Investigators obtained genomic DNA by extraction from cultured CD4+ T cells. TCRdb re-called the PCR reads through MiXCR, storing one row per CDR3 protein. The repertoire holds roughly 7,000 distinct CDR3 sequences, with 35% as singletons.

V and J are TRBV20-1 and TRBJ2-3, with a weak D call TRBD2 (6 bases). The sample taken for sequencing was CD4+ T cells from blood, cultured in vitro. The sequence derives from a human donor in good health. The CDR3 coding sequence is TGCAGTGCTATTTTAGCCTGGAGGAGGGGCACAGATACGCAGTATTTT. Protein sequence: CSAILAWRRGTDTQYF.